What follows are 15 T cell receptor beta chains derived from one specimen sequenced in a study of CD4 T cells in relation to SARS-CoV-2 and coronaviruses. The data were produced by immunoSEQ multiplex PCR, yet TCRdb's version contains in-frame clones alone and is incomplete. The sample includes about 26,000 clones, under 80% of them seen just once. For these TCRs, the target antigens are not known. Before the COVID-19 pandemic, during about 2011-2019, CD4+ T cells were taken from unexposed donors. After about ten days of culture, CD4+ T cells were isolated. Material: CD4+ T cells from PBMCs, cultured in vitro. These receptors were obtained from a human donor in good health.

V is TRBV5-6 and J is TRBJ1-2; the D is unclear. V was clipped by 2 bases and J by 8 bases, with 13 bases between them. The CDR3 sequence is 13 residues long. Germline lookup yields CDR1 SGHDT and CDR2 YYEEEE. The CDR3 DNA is TGTGCCAGCAGCTTACCCACGCCGGAGGGCTACACCTTC. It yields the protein CASSLPTPEGYTF.

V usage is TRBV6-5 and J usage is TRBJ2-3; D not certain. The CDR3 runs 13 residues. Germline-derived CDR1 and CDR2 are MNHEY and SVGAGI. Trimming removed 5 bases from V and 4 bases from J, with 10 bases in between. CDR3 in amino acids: CASSLKSSDTQYF. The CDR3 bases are TGTGCCAGCAGTCTGAAATCATCAGATACGCAGTATTTT.

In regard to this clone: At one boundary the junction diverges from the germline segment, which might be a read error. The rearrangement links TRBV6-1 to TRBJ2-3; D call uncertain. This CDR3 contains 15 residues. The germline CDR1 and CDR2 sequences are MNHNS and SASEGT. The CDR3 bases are TGTGCCAGCAGAGAAGGATTAGCAGACACAGATACGCAGTATTTT. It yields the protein CASREGLADTDTQYF.

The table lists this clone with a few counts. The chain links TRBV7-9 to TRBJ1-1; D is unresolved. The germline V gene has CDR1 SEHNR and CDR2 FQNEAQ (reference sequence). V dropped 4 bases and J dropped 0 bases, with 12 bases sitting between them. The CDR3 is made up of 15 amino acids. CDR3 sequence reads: CASSSYSLMNTEAFF. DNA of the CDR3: TGTGCCAGCAGCTCCTACAGCCTTATGAACACTGAAGCTTTCTTT.

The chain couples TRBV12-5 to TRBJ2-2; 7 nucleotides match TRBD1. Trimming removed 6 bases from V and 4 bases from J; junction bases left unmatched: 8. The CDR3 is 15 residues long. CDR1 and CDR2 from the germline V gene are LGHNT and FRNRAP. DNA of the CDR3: TGTGCTAGTGGACCCAACAGGGGATTCACCGGGGAGCTGTTTTTT. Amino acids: CASGPNRGFTGELFF.

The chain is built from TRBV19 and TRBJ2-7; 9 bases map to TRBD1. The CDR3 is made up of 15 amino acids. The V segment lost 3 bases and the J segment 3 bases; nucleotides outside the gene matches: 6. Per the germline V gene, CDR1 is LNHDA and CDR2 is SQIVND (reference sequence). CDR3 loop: CASSIRTGGGYEQYF. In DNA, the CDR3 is TGTGCCAGTAGTATCAGAACAGGGGGCGGCTACGAGCAGTACTTC.

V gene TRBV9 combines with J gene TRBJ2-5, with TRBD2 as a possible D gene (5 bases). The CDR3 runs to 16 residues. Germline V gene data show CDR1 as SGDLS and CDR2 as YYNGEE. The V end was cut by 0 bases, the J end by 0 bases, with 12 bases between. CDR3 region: CASSVAGELYQETQYF. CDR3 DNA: TGTGCCAGCAGCGTAGCCGGGGAGCTATACCAAGAGACCCAGTACTTC.

The CDR3 spells CASNRGQYTGELFF. In nucleotides, the CDR3 is TGTGCCAGCAACAGGGGACAGTATACCGGGGAGCTGTTTTTT. The rearrangement joins TRBV6-5 to TRBJ2-2; TRBD1 agrees at 7 bases. Trimming at V came to 7 bases and at J to 5 bases, leaving 7 bases not matched to a gene. The CDR3 has 14 residues. Germline CDR1 and CDR2: MNHEY and SVGAGI.

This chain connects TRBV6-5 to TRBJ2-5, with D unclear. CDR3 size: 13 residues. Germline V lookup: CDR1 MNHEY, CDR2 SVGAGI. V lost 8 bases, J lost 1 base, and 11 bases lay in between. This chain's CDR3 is CASALLAQETQYF. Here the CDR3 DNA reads TGTGCCAGCGCCCTGTTAGCCCAAGAGACCCAGTACTTC.

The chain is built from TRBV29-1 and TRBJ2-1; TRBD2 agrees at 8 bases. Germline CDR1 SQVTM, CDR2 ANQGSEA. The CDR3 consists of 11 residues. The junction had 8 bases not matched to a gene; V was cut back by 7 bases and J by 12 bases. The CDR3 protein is CSAFRGGSQFF. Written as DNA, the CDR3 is TGCAGCGCCTTCCGGGGGGGCTCGCAGTTCTTC.

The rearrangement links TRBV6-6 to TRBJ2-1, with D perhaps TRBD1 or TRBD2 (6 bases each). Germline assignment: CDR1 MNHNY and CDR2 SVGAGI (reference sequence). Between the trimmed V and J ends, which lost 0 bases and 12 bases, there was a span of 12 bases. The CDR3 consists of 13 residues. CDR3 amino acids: CASSYSRGGRQFF. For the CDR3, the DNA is TGTGCCAGCAGTTACTCCAGGGGAGGACGGCAGTTCTTC.

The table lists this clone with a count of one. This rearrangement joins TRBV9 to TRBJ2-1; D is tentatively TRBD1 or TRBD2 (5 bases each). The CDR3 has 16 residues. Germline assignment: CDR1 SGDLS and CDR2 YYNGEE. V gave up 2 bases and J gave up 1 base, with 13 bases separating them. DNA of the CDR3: TGTGCCAGCAGCGTGAATCAGGGAGCGTCCTACAATGAGCAGTTCTTC. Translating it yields CASSVNQGASYNEQFF.

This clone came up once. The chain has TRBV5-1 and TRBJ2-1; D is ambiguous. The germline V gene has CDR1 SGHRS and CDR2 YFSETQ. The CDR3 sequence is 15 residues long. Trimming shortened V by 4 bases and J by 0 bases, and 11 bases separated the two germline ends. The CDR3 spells CASSQDGSSYNEQFF. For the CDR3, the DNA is TGCGCCAGCAGCCAGGACGGAAGCTCCTACAATGAGCAGTTCTTC.

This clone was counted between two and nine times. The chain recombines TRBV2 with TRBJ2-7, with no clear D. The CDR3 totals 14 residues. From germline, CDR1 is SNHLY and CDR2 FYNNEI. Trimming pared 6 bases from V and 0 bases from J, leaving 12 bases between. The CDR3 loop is CASRGLGGSYEQYF. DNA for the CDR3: TGTGCCAGCAGGGGCTTAGGTGGCTCCTACGAGCAGTACTTC.

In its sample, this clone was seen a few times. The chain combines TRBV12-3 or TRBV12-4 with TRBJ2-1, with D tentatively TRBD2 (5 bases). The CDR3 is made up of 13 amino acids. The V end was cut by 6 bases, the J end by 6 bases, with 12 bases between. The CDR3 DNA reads TGTGCCAGCAGCGAGCTAGCTACCAATGAGCAGTTCTTC. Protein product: CASSELATNEQFF.